This T cell receptor beta chain stems from a study of shared clonotypes between healthy human individuals. This clone was seen a handful of times. What it binds is unknown. Here immunoSEQ multiplex PCR was the method, and the copy in TCRdb shows in-frame clones only, minus some. Of around 2,000,000 clones in the sample, roughly 95% were seen once. Trimming left V 2 bases short and J 3 bases short, with 7 bases between. This CDR3 has 13 amino acids. Per germline, CDR1 MNHEY and CDR2 SMNVEV (reference sequence). Positive CCR7 selection of CD45RO-negative cells yielded the naive CD8 cells, and terminally differentiated effector memory CD45RA+ cells were excluded. Study findings and constraints: The genetic and exposure-history diversity represented was limited by few donors. Rarefaction showed that sequencing of sorted subsets was incomplete (despite large depth). Blood was the sole source, and tissue repertoires probably differ. The study found lower generation probabilities in non-shared clonotypes than in those shared by all four donors.

V and J are TRBV27 and TRBJ1-2; D remains unclear. Sequencing was done on a sample of naive CD8+ T cells sorted from blood. The source of this sequence is a man younger than 35 in good health. The CDR3 region is CASSLDGHYGYTF. CDR3 DNA sequence: TGTGCCAGCAGTTTAGACGGACACTATGGCTACACCTTC.